The 29 T cell receptor beta chains presented below share a single source sample, sequenced in a study of shared clonotypes between healthy human individuals. This table comes from immunoSEQ multiplex PCR, and its TCRdb copy is limited to in-frame clones, with some not included. The sample lists approximately 1,500,000 clones; approximately 98% were seen once. Sequencing input: naive CD4+ T cells sorted from blood. Documented subset: CD45RA+ positively selected. The origin of the receptors is a man aged 25 to 40 in good health.

This chain joins TRBV29-1 and TRBJ2-1; tentatively, D is TRBD2 (6 bases). Trimming took 0 bases from V and 8 from J, leaving 14 bases between them. Germline V gene data show CDR1 as SQVTM and CDR2 as ANQGSEA. This CDR3 is built from 14 residues. CDR3 protein: CSVEDRRRGDEQFF. The DNA of the CDR3 is TGCAGCGTTGAAGATCGCCGGCGCGGGGATGAGCAGTTCTTC.

The J gene is TRBJ2-1, the V gene TRBV11-2; TRBD2 matches 8 bases. The V segment lost 5 bases and the J segment 2 bases; nucleotides outside the gene matches: 17. Germline V CDR1 and CDR2: SGHAT, FQNNGV. The CDR3 spans 19 residues. In DNA, the CDR3 is TGTGCCAGCAGCCCCTCAGGCAGCGGGGGACTCCCACCCTACAATGAGCAGTTCTTC. Amino acids: CASSPSGSGGLPPYNEQFF. Complete variable domain (other parts from reference TRBV11-2 and TRBJ2-1): EAGVAQSPRYKIIEKRQSVAFWCNPISGHATLYWYQQILGQGPKLLIQFQNNGVVDDSQLPKDRFSAERLKGVDSTLKIQPAKLEDSAVYLCASSPSGSGGLPPYNEQFFGPGTRLTVL.

This chain connects TRBV5-1 to TRBJ2-4, with D perhaps TRBD2 (7 bases). The germline V gene encodes CDR1 SGHRS and CDR2 YFSETQ. CDR3 length: 17 amino acids. V dropped 3 bases and J dropped 6 bases, with 22 bases sitting between them. The CDR3 loop is CASSSGLSGGGSNIQYF. The DNA for the CDR3 is TGCGCCAGCAGCTCGGGGCTGTCGGGCGGGGGCTCAAACATTCAGTACTTC.

The rearrangement uses TRBV7-3 and TRBJ2-3; D may be TRBD1 (6 bases). The CDR3 loop spans 13 amino acids. Germline CDR1 reads SGHTA; CDR2 reads FQGTGA. Trimming removed 5 bases at V and 6 bases at J, with 12 bases between. In DNA, the CDR3 is TGTGCCAGCAGCAAACAGGGTGGCGATACGCAGTATTTT. Translation: CASSKQGGDTQYF.

V gene TRBV4-1 combines with J gene TRBJ1-4; D possibly corresponds to TRBD1 (5 bases). This CDR3 has 15 amino acids. Germline assignment: CDR1 MGHRA and CDR2 YSYEKL. V was clipped by 4 bases and J by 7 bases, with 16 bases between them. Written as DNA, the CDR3 is TGCGCCAGCAGCCGCCCGGGGCAGGGCAGTGAAAAACTGTTTTTT. This encodes CASSRPGQGSEKLFF.

This chain uses TRBV29-1 with TRBJ2-1, with 10 bases fitting TRBD2. Trimming took 7 bases from V and 7 from J; bases not matched to a gene: 10. This CDR3 contains 14 residues. CDR1 is SQVTM and CDR2 is ANQGSEA in the germline V gene. The DNA for the CDR3 is TGCAGCGGTGCCGCTAGCGGGAGCTCGAATGAGCAGTTCTTC. Amino acids: CSGAASGSSNEQFF.

The rearrangement joins TRBV6-6 to TRBJ2-1, with D uncertain. Trimming removed 2 bases at V and 6 bases at J, with 14 bases between. This CDR3 has 15 amino acids. Germline V gene lookup returns CDR1 MNHNY and CDR2 SVGAGI (reference sequence). This chain's CDR3 is CASSYGLVGSNEQFF. In nucleotides, the CDR3 is TGTGCCAGCAGTTACGGCCTAGTCGGATCCAATGAGCAGTTCTTC.

The rearrangement uses TRBV7-2 and TRBJ1-1, with D tentatively TRBD1 (5 bases). The CDR3 has 15 amino acids. CDR1 is SGHTA and CDR2 is FQGNSA in the germline V gene. Trimming shortened V by 2 bases and J by 4 bases, and 14 bases separated the two germline ends. The CDR3 reads CASSLFGTRATEAFF. In DNA form, the CDR3 reads TGTGCCAGCAGCTTATTTGGGACCAGGGCCACTGAAGCTTTCTTT.

This rearrangement joins TRBV28 to TRBJ1-2; no firm D call. The germline gives CDR1 MDHEN, CDR2 SYDVKM. The CDR3 extends over 11 amino acids. V was trimmed by 5 bases and J by 7 bases, leaving 8 bases between them. The CDR3 DNA follows: TGTGCCAGCAGTACGAGGGCTGGCTACACCTTC. This sequence encodes CASSTRAGYTF.

This chain connects TRBV7-2 to TRBJ1-2; D is possibly TRBD1 (5 bases). V gave up 2 bases and J gave up 6 bases, with 10 bases separating them. In germline, CDR1 is SGHTA, CDR2 FQGNSA. The CDR3 totals 13 residues. The DNA of the CDR3 is TGTGCCAGCAGCTTATTCAGGGCCCATGGCTACACCTTC. Residues: CASSLFRAHGYTF.

V is TRBV7-2 and J is TRBJ2-6; D possibly corresponds to TRBD2 (7 bases). The CDR3 spans 19 residues. The V gene lost 5 bases and the J gene lost 1 base, with 21 bases spanning the gap. Per germline, CDR1 SGHTA and CDR2 FQGNSA. The CDR3 loop is CASSKIGGGLLSGANVLTF. The CDR3 nucleotides read TGTGCCAGCAGCAAGATAGGGGGAGGGTTATTGTCTGGGGCCAACGTCCTGACTTTC.

The chain combines TRBV7-8 with TRBJ1-3; D perhaps matches TRBD1 (5 bases). CDR3 length: 16 amino acids. Germline V gene sequence: CDR1 SGHVS, CDR2 FQNEAQ. Deletions cut 1 base from V and 0 bases from J, with 10 bases between. The CDR3, as DNA: TGTGCCAGCAGCTTAGTCGGCAGGGACTCTGGAAACACCATATATTTT. It specifies CASSLVGRDSGNTIYF.

The J gene is TRBJ2-1, the V gene TRBV10-3; TRBD1 matches at 10 bases. V shed 5 bases, J shed 3 bases, and the junction held 10 bases outside the gene matches. CDR3 length: 17 residues. CDR1 is ENHRY, CDR2 SYGVKD, per germline. The CDR3 coding sequence is TGTGCCATCAGTCCAAACCCCGGACAGGGGGGCTACAATGAGCAGTTCTTC. It yields the protein CAISPNPGQGGYNEQFF.

The CDR3 DNA reads TGTGCCAGCAGCCAAGGATACGACAGATATGGCTACACCTTC. It is translated as CASSQGYDRYGYTF. This chain uses TRBV14 with TRBJ1-2; TRBD1 is a possible D gene (5 bases). CDR3 length: 14 amino acids. The V and J ends lost 1 base and 5 bases respectively, with 11 bases between them. Per germline, CDR1 SGHDN and CDR2 FVKESK.

V usage is TRBV5-5 and J usage is TRBJ2-5; weak D call: TRBD1 (6 bases). The V end was cut by 0 bases, the J end by 1 base, with 7 bases between. Germline V gene sequence: CDR1 SGHKS, CDR2 YYEKEE (reference sequence). The CDR3 has 14 residues. CDR3 in DNA: TGTGCCAGCAGCTTGGACAGGGCCCAAGAGACCCAGTACTTC. This encodes CASSLDRAQETQYF.

The rearrangement joins TRBV27 to TRBJ1-1; D is unresolved. Germline V gene lookup returns CDR1 MNHEY and CDR2 SMNVEV (reference sequence). This CDR3 region has 11 residues. V gave up 3 bases and J gave up 7 bases, with 6 bases separating them. Written as DNA, the CDR3 is TGTGCCAGCAGTTTTGTGGGTGAAGCTTTCTTT. Amino acids: CASSFVGEAFF.

This chain uses TRBV30 with TRBJ2-2, with a weak D call TRBD1 (7 bases). Germline V lookup: CDR1 GTSNPN, CDR2 SVGIG (reference sequence). This CDR3 region has 13 residues. The ends were cut back, 4 bases at V and 7 bases at J, with 13 bases in the middle. CDR3 DNA: TGTGCCTGGAACGGAGGGGGCGGCGGGGAGCTGTTTTTT. Its protein is CAWNGGGGGELFF.

Concerning this clone: This same CDR3 is encoded by further DNA sequences in the sample. The rearrangement uses TRBV19 and TRBJ2-1, with D unresolved. The CDR3 has 11 residues. Germline CDR1 LNHDA, CDR2 SQIVND (reference sequence). Trimming cost V 5 bases and J 1 base, with 0 bases left between them. The CDR3 DNA reads TGTGCCAGTAGTTCCTACAATGAGCAGTTCTTC. The encoded protein is CASSSYNEQFF.

The gene calls are TRBV15 and TRBJ2-5; D possibly matches TRBD1 or TRBD2 (5 bases each). Trimming left V 0 bases short and J 5 bases short, with 16 bases between. This CDR3 spans 16 amino acids. CDR1 and CDR2 from the germline V gene are LNHNV and YYDKDF (reference sequence). The CDR3 nucleotides are TGTGCCACCAGCAGAGATAGGATACCAGGGACCGAGACCCAGTACTTC. Protein sequence: CATSRDRIPGTETQYF.

The V gene is TRBV10-3, the J gene TRBJ2-3; D is unclear. Germline V CDR1 and CDR2: ENHRY, SYGVKD. The CDR3 sequence is 21 residues long. V lost 0 bases and J lost 4, with 29 bases in between. The CDR3 DNA is TGTGCCATCAGTGAGTCGACAATTCATGCAAACTCTGCAGCCGGCCCAGATACGCAGTATTTT. Residues: CAISESTIHANSAAGPDTQYF.

CDR3 nucleotide sequence: TGTGCCAGCAGCCCCCCAGGGACTAGCACAGATACGCAGTATTTT. It specifies CASSPPGTSTDTQYF. The rearrangement joins TRBV14 to TRBJ2-3, with D possibly TRBD2 on 6 matching bases. Germline V gene sequence: CDR1 SGHDN, CDR2 FVKESK. The ends were cut back, 4 bases at V and 0 bases at J, with 11 bases in the middle. The CDR3 loop spans 15 amino acids.

This clone has just one count. The chain uses TRBV28 and TRBJ2-1; D is unclear. Looked up from germline, CDR1 is MDHEN and CDR2 is SYDVKM. This CDR3 is built from 17 residues. V lost 5 bases and J lost 4, with 21 bases in between. The CDR3 loop is CASSPKYGVTSYNEQFF. CDR3 DNA sequence: TGTGCCAGCAGTCCCAAATACGGAGTAACATCTTACAATGAGCAGTTCTTC.

The chain links TRBV29-1 to TRBJ1-2; D ambiguous. V lost 7 bases and J lost 0, with 6 bases in between. This CDR3 is 11 amino acids long. CDR1 is SQVTM, CDR2 ANQGSEA, per germline. In nucleotides, the CDR3 is TGCAGCGCCGAGTCTAACTATGGCTACACCTTC. It codes for CSAESNYGYTF.

The rearrangement uses TRBV6-6 and TRBJ2-1, with D possibly called TRBD1 or TRBD2 (5 bases each). The V and J ends lost 2 bases and 6 bases respectively, with 11 bases between them. Per the germline V gene, CDR1 is MNHNY and CDR2 is SVGAGI (reference sequence). CDR3 length equals 14 residues. CDR3 residues: CASSYDWGRNEQFF. The CDR3 nucleotides are TGTGCCAGCAGTTACGACTGGGGACGCAATGAGCAGTTCTTC.

The V gene is TRBV28, the J gene TRBJ1-4; no clear D gene. Germline CDR1 is MDHEN and CDR2 is SYDVKM. The V and J ends lost 6 bases and 8 bases respectively, with 13 bases between them. This CDR3 has 13 residues. The CDR3 protein is CASSPAGEEKLFF. CDR3 in DNA: TGTGCCAGCAGCCCCGCCGGGGAGGAAAAACTGTTTTTT.

V gene TRBV29-1 combines with J gene TRBJ1-5, with 9 bases matching TRBD1. Per germline, CDR1 SQVTM and CDR2 ANQGSEA. With 6 bases clipped from V and 0 bases from J, the junction kept 3 bases outside the gene matches. CDR3 length: 14 amino acids. The DNA for the CDR3 is TGCAGCGTCCTACAGGGGGCTAGCAATCAGCCCCAGCATTTT. Residues: CSVLQGASNQPQHF.

The chain links TRBV28 to TRBJ2-7; 8 bases fit TRBD1. The CDR3 runs 14 residues. Trimming cost V 3 bases and J 3 bases; bases outside gene matches: 4. From germline, CDR1 is MDHEN and CDR2 SYDVKM. As DNA, the CDR3 is TGTGCCAGCAGTTTTGGGGACAGGAACTACGAGCAGTACTTC. Amino acids: CASSFGDRNYEQYF.

V gene TRBV19 combines with J gene TRBJ1-5, with unresolved D. Trimming stripped 5 bases from V and 2 bases from J, with 13 bases between. This CDR3 region has 15 residues. In germline, CDR1 is LNHDA, CDR2 SQIVND (reference sequence). CDR3 in DNA: TGTGCCAGTAGTCTGCTAACCGGGGGCAATCAGCCCCAGCATTTT. Protein product: CASSLLTGGNQPQHF.

The chain combines TRBV7-2 with TRBJ2-1; possibly TRBD1 for D (6 bases). Looked up from germline, CDR1 is SGHTA and CDR2 is FQGNSA. CDR3 length: 15 amino acids. Trimming removed 4 bases from V and 8 bases from J, with 18 bases in between. CDR3 loop: CASSSLGQGIDEQFF. CDR3 in DNA: TGTGCCAGCAGCTCCCTCGGCCAGGGGATAGATGAGCAGTTCTTC.